A single sample gave rise to the 10 T cell receptor beta chains below, sequenced in a study of T-cell reconstitution after alpha-beta-depleted transplantation in children. Unique molecular identifiers were built into the TCRbeta library. TCRdb fed the PCR reads into MiXCR, producing one record per CDR3 protein. The data show 500,000 to 650,000 distinct CDR3 sequences, roughly 13% seen once. This material consisted of PBMCs, mostly from graft donor cells, taken 360 days after TCRalphabeta/CD19-depleted stem cell transplant. These TCRs come from a male patient aged 10 to 17 who had a stem cell transplant for acute myeloid leukemia, so the T cells may come from the graft donor.

The chain uses TRBV28 and TRBJ2-1, with a possible D match to TRBD2 (5 bases). Germline V gene sequence: CDR1 MDHEN, CDR2 SYDVKM. The CDR3 has 11 residues. The ends were cut back, 4 bases at V and 11 bases at J, with 9 bases in the middle. The CDR3 DNA sequence: TGTGCCAGCAGTTCCCAGCGGAAGCAGTTCTTC. Its protein product is CASSSQRKQFF.

This clonotype was counted between two and nine times. The genes are TRBV24-1 and TRBJ1-4; TRBD1 agrees at 8 bases. The germline V gene encodes CDR1 KGHDR and CDR2 SFDVKD. With V trimmed by 2 bases and J by 12 bases, 16 bases remained unmatched. The CDR3 covers 17 residues. CDR3 bases: TGTGCCACCAGTGATTGGACAGGGCTCTCGATCAACGGGCAACTGTTTTTT. Translating it yields CATSDWTGLSINGQLFF.

This clonotype showed up just a few times. This chain links TRBV7-2 with TRBJ2-2; TRBD2 aligns across 11 bases. This CDR3 has 16 amino acids. Germline CDR1 is SGHTA and CDR2 is FQGNSA. Germline trimming cut 3 bases from V and 4 bases from J; bases unmatched to any gene: 4. CDR3 nucleotide sequence: TGTGCCAGCAGCTTTACTAGCGGGAGCGGCACCGGGGAGCTGTTTTTT. It is translated as CASSFTSGSGTGELFF.

This clonotype was seen a few times. The chain uses TRBV28 and TRBJ2-7; D ambiguous. This CDR3 has 17 amino acids. Trimming left V 4 bases short and J 2 bases short, with 21 bases between. The germline gives CDR1 MDHEN, CDR2 SYDVKM. CDR3 bases: TGTGCCAGCAGTTCCCCCAGGTTGGATGGTCGCCCCTACGAGCAGTACTTC. Encoded protein: CASSSPRLDGRPYEQYF.

The sample holds a few counts of this clonotype. The J gene is TRBJ2-4, the V gene TRBV9; D may be TRBD2 (7 bases). Germline CDR1 and CDR2: SGDLS and YYNGEE. V was cut by 0 bases and J by 1 base, with 11 bases left in between. This CDR3 is built from 16 residues. The CDR3 reads CASSVEGGLAKNIQYF. CDR3 coding DNA: TGTGCCAGCAGCGTAGAGGGGGGGTTGGCCAAAAACATTCAGTACTTC.

The V and J genes are TRBV11-2 and TRBJ2-7, with TRBD1 matching 9 bases. CDR3 length: 17 amino acids. The germline gives CDR1 SGHAT, CDR2 FQNNGV. The V gene end was trimmed by 1 base and the J gene end by 2 bases; junction bases not matched to a gene: 9. The CDR3 nucleotides read TGTGCCAGCAGCTTAGCAGGCGGACAGGGGCCAACCTACGAGCAGTACTTC. As protein: CASSLAGGQGPTYEQYF.

This sequence joins TRBV12-3 or TRBV12-4 and TRBJ1-2, with a tentative D call TRBD1 (6 bases). V lost 3 bases, J lost 4 bases, and 12 bases lay in between. CDR3 length equals 14 residues. The CDR3 here is CASSLGAGSYGYTF. The CDR3 region has the DNA TGTGCCAGCAGTTTGGGGGCAGGAAGCTATGGCTACACCTTC.

This clonotype has more than one count but fewer than ten. The rearrangement joins TRBV28 to TRBJ2-3, with a possible D match to TRBD1 (7 bases). V lost 1 base and J 0 bases, leaving 23 bases between the germline ends. The CDR3 is made up of 20 amino acids. The germline V gene encodes CDR1 MDHEN and CDR2 SYDVKM. Here the CDR3 DNA reads TGTGCCAGCAGTTTATTTGACATAAGCTTCAGGGGGACTAGCACAGATACGCAGTATTTT. Protein product: CASSLFDISFRGTSTDTQYF.

This clonotype was detected ten times or more. The chain carries TRBV29-1 and TRBJ1-2; 8 nucleotides line up with TRBD1. CDR1 is SQVTM, CDR2 ANQGSEA, per germline. J was trimmed by 6 bases and V by 6 bases; bases with no gene match: 6. This CDR3 spans 12 amino acids. CDR3 protein: CSVGGQAHGYTF. CDR3 coding DNA: TGCAGCGTGGGGGGACAGGCTCATGGCTACACCTTC.

J is TRBJ2-3 and V is TRBV12-3 or TRBV12-4, with unresolved D. V gave up 4 bases and J gave up 1 base, with 6 bases separating them. The CDR3 is 13 residues long. The CDR3 DNA sequence: TGTGCCAGCAGTTCGCAGCGCACAGATACGCAGTATTTT. It translates to CASSSQRTDTQYF.